The T cell receptor beta chain described here comes from a study of T-cell memory formation after mild COVID-19. Study details: TCR clusters were mostly confined to one donor each. Study conclusions and caveats: The authors left the SARS-CoV-2 specificity of second-wave clones peaking on day 37 unconfirmed. Memory from before infection featured some responding clones, which suggests cross-reactive memory joined.

This clonotype came up a few times. Its antigen is undetermined. TCRdb passed the 5' RACE reads through MiXCR, listing each CDR3 protein once. Of more than 150,000 distinct CDR3 sequences in the sample, 18% were seen once. V lost 1 base to trimming and J lost 7 bases; unmatched junction nucleotides: 5. The CDR3 is 14 amino acids. CDR1 and CDR2 (germline): SGHRS, YFSETQ. This TCR came from a young man who had mild COVID-19 (a few samples of this study predate the infection). Cell type and time point are not known. Sequencing used PBMCs or a T cell subset sorted from them (not recorded which). The V gene is TRBV5-1, the J gene TRBJ1-2; the match to TRBD1 covers 9 bases. CDR3 loop: CASSLSQGAFGYTF. CDR3 coding DNA: TGCGCCAGCAGCTTGTCACAGGGGGCTTTTGGCTACACCTTC.